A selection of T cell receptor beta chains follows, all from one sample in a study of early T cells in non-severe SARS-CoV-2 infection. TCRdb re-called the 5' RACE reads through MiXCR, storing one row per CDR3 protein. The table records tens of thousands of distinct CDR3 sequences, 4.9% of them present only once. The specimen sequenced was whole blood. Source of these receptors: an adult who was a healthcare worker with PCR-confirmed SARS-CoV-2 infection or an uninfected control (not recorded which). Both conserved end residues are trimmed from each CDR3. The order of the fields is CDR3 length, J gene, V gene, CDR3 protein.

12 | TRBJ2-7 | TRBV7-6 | ASSLAAGTYEQY
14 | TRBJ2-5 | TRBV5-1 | ASSSWTSGEQETQY
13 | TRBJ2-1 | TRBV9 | ASSPLAGDNNEQF
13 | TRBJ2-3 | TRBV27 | ASSLEGILTDTQY
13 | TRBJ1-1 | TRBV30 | AWSVSGQPNTEAF
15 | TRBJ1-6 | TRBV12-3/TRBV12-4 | ASSWGPTSSYNSPLH
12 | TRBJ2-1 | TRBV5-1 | ASWNPDFRNEQF
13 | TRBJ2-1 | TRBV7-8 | ASRRLAGGYNEQF
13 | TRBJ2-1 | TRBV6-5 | ASSFSRGSYNEQF
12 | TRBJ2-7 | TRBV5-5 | ASSPWTGDYEQY
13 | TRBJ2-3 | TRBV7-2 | ASSLSDYQTDTQY
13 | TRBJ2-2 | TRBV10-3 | AISESGPNTGELF
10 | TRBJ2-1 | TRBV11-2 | ASSAWDNEQF
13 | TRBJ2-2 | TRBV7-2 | ASSPADPNTGELF
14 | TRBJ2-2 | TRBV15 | ATSSPGHLNTGELF
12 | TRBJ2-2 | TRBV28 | ASRTGTATGELF
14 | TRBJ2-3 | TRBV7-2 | ASSLLAEWGTDTQY
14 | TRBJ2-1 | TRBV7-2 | ASSLGGSRTHNEQF
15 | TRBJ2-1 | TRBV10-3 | AIMPDRGESSYNEQF
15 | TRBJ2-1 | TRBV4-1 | ASSQAEGVISYNEQF
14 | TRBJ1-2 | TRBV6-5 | ASSRQGKSGTYGYT
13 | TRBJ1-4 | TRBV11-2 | ASSLAGLTNEKLF
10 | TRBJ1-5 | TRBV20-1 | SARTGNQPQH
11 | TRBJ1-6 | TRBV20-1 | SASPGINSPLH
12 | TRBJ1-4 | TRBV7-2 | ASSLQGRGEKLF
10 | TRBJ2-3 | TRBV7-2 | ASSPTTDTQY
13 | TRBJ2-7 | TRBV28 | ASSNRGPSSYEQY
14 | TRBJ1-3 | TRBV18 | ASSPPFEGPGNTIY